This paragraph covers one T cell receptor beta chain sequence. Its antigen is still unknown. No base quality information exists; no much larger clone differs at one position. The library was prepared using the immunoSEQ multiplex PCR assay. For the multiplex PCR, a mixture combining 60 forward primers for TCR Vbeta segments and 13 reverse primers for TCR Jbeta segments was used. The CDR3 region of rearranged TCR beta genes was amplified from genomic DNA by a multiplex PCR assay. Amplified TCR beta libraries were sequenced as 87-base-pair reads on the Illumina HiSeq System. As for the authors' bioinformatics: A later analysis tallied tens of millions of unique TCR beta chains across the 666 repertoires, and about 12 million of those chains were shared by two or more donors. A nearest-neighbor algorithm error-corrected the raw reads and collapsed the reads into unique sequences, merging closely related sequences to remove PCR and sequencing errors. Alignment of CDR3 sequences to IMGT reference sequences was used to assign V, D and J gene segments. For a sequence to be retained, a match of at least six nucleotides was required to both a V gene segment and a J gene segment. Rearrangements were classified as productive when the CDR3 lacked stop codons and remained in frame with V and J, and all other rearrangements were classified as non-productive. CDR3 was defined according to IMGT convention as the region running from the second conserved V-encoded cysteine to the conserved J-encoded phenylalanine. The earlier analysis of some 540 of the donors excluded any sequence lacking an unambiguous match to a single V gene segment. An earlier analysis of 450 to 650 of the donors called V segments functional above 56.7% productive rearrangements and segregating when the between-donor standard deviation exceeded 5%. A statistical classification framework was built to diagnose cytomegalovirus status from the catalog of TCR beta chain sequences. A later analysis assigned V and J genes by comparing TCR nucleotide sequences with IMGT/GENE-DB human TR gene sequences. A later analysis assigned CDR3 sequences and most-parsimonious VDJ recombination scenarios with the TCRdist pipeline. In a later analysis, each TCR beta chain was defined by its CDR3 amino acid sequence together with its V-gene family, and reads lacking a unique V-gene family were excluded. A later analysis removed over 500 highly shared, low-generation-probability nucleotide sequences to deal with suspected cross-contamination and a sequencing artifact. In a later analysis, a clonal expansion index was calculated for each public chain from normalized within-repertoire ranks of inferred template counts. In a later analysis, generation probabilities were computed using a VDJ recombination model fitted to out-of-frame rearrangements, and the results were checked against IGoR. In a later analysis, TCR-TCR, TCR-HLA and TCR-CMV co-occurrence was scored with hypergeometric tests, and a repertoire-size bias correction was applied to TCR pairs. In a later analysis, false discovery rates were estimated by permuting HLA or CMV assignments 20 times. In a later analysis, co-occurring TCRs were grouped with DBSCAN, and TCRdist sequence similarity was added when clustering was performed within HLA-allele-positive subsets. Repertoires with fewer than 30,000 or more than 120,000 public chains were left out of co-occurrence clustering, as were a handful of repertoires with anomalous nucleotide sharing. The immuneACCESS repertoire file appears here via TCRdb, limited to in-frame rearrangements. These files lack a portion of the clones; in checked studies, under half of the deficit traces to unresolved V genes, and the cause of the others is not known. That table furnishes V, J and clone size, whereas the DNA furnished D and trimming. This sample comprises about 120,000 clones, just under 75% of them detected only once. The ten largest clones capture 2% to 2.5% of the sample.

This sample was taken from a study of cytomegalovirus exposure and HLA in healthy donors (TCRdb year 2017). Some background on the complete study: An earlier analysis of several hundred of the donors reported about 250 Gb of sequence data and 117 million unique TCR beta sequences from around 200 million T cells. An early release covering approximately 600 HLA-typed donors comprised approximately 290 gigabases of sequencing data and roughly 86 million unique TCR sequences. Among the roughly 370 genotyped donors, around 81% belonged to the genetic ancestry cluster associated with self-reported Caucasian donors. The study was designed to test whether signatures of past pathogen exposure could be identified by cataloging public T cell receptors. The study profiled the T cell repertoires of 550 to 700 subjects by immunosequencing and related them to cytomegalovirus serostatus. A separate validation cohort of some 130 different subjects was used in addition to the 666-subject first cohort. High-throughput TCR immunosequencing, statistical association of individual TCRs with disease status, and machine learning were combined to predict cytomegalovirus infection status. To study patterns of TCR occurrence, a later analysis re-analyzed previously published TCR beta repertoires from 666 donors and added high-resolution HLA genotyping. Rather than drawing on any new phenotypic data, the later analysis identified candidate immune exposures from TCR beta sequences and the way those sequences occurred across donors. An earlier analysis of several hundred of the donors applied high-throughput TCR beta sequencing to assess whether each TCR beta V gene segment acted as functional or pseudogenic. Donor age, sex, ethnicity and CMV serostatus were collected together with the repertoire data. Genome-wide SNP genotypes for about three fifths of the roughly 670 donors were used in a later genetic analysis, which treated that subset as a discovery cohort. All discovery cohort repertoires had been generated using a single sequencing platform. Both class I and class II loci were covered by HLA typing, at four-digit resolution. Typing coverage varied by locus: 629-630 donors for A, B, C, DRB1 and DQB1; roughly 510 for DQA1; around 610 for DPA1; around 490 for DPB1. Four or five DR-DQ haplotypes were handled as single units for association and clustering, since linkage in the cohort was strong. On average, around 240,000 unique TCR beta nucleotide sequences were sequenced per donor among some 430 genotyped donors of the cohort, with approximately 18% of those sequences being non-productive. Study-wide findings and limitations: It was suggested by the authors that the approach could potentially be generalized to other disease states and immunological phenotypes. A further reported finding was that TCR beta sequences accurately predicted the HLA-A and HLA-B alleles for most subjects in the first cohort. The earlier analysis of approximately 590 of the donors excluded some 16 rarely observed V segments, including chromosome 9 orphons, because counts were too low. HLA typing was unavailable for some donors at each locus, so association tests used only the typed subset. In a later analysis, HLA-associated TCR beta chains showed more clonal expansion and lower generation probabilities than non-associated chains that were equally common. In a later analysis, most CMV-associated TCR beta chains were found to appear HLA-restricted, with HLA associations seemingly driven largely by CMV exposure. An association between a missense DCLRE1C variant and V-gene and J-gene trimming of TCR beta chains was found in a later genetic analysis and replicated in an independent cohort. In a later analysis, TCR association rates were found to vary across HLA loci, with the most associated TCRs seen for DRB1 alleles and the fewest for HLA-C alleles. The classifier was reported to diagnose cytomegalovirus status with high specificity and sensitivity in both the original cohort and the validation cohort. An earlier analysis of roughly 570 of the donors showed that most TCR beta V segments appeared in productive rearrangements either about 90% or about 30% of the time, which broadly matched IMGT annotations. CMV serostatus was the only immune exposure information available for the cohort. A later analysis associated 15,000 to 20,000 TCR beta sequences with specific HLA alleles at a false discovery rate of 0.05. This cohort had only TCR beta chains sequenced, and the lack of alpha or paired-chain data limited which features could be detected. According to a later analysis, parvovirus B19, influenza, CMV and Epstein-Barr virus appeared linked to several top co-occurrence clusters. In vitro tests confirmed that a few of the cytomegalovirus-associated TCR beta chains recognize cytomegalovirus antigens. The study listed 164 TCR beta chains as associated with cytomegalovirus. In a later genetic analysis, fewer N-insertions in productive TCRs were reported among donors in an Asian-associated ancestry cluster than the roughly 700-donor mean. Correlated functional status among segregating V segments might be attributable to linkage disequilibrium, but an unknown experimental factor could not be ruled out. When HLA alleles, especially DR and DQ, strongly co-occurred, attributing TCR associations to individual alleles was difficult. Sequencing depth was assumed to be roughly uniform across donors in the presence/absence analyses, though that assumption may not hold. A cluster of highly shared sequence variants was judged likely to represent a technical artifact of the sequencing pipeline. Across donors, most TCR sequences were observed very rarely, whereas some public TCRs were present in many individuals.

The cohort consisted of 666 healthy bone marrow donors. All cohort members were sampled while nominally healthy, although unrecorded immune exposures were likely present. Of the 690 or so cohort members, nearly 300 had a positive CMV serostatus and about 400 had a negative one, while no CMV serostatus was recorded for the donor. Every donor gave a peripheral blood sample, and the peripheral blood mononuclear cells from that sample were used for TCR beta sequencing. The Qiagen DNeasy Blood Extraction Kit was used to extract genomic DNA from the blood cell samples. The TCR sequence derives from a human donor in good health. Sequencing was performed on PBMCs.

This receptor carries the CDR3 CASTTGLPYGYTF. The DNA is as follows: TGTGCCAGTACGACAGGGCTCCCCTATGGCTACACCTTC. The chain employs TRBV19 and TRBJ1-2, with 7 bases in between that match TRBD1. The germline V gene (reference sequence) provides CDR1 LNHDA and CDR2 SQIVND. The CDR3 contains 13 residues, cysteine and phenylalanine counted. Only the CDR3 region is kept as DNA, spanning 39 bases read in frame from base 1. Relative to germline, V is missing 7 bases and J is missing 4 bases, with 6 bases of the junction outside any gene match.